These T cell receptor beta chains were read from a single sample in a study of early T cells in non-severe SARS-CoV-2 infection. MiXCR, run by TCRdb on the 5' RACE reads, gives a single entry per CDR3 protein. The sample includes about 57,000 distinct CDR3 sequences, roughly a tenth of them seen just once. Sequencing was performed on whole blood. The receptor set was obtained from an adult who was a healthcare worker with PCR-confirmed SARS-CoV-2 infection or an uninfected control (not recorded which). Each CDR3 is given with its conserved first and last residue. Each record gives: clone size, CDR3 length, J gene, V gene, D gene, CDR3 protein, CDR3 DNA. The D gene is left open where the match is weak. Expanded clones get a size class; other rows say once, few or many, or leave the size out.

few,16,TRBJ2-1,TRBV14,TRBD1,CASSQALGQVYNEQFF,TGTGCCAGCAGCCAAGCCCTAGGACAGGTATACAATGAGCAGTTCTTC
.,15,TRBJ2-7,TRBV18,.,CASSPPGGIVYEQYF,TGTGCCAGCTCACCACCGGGCGGGATTGTATACGAGCAGTACTTC
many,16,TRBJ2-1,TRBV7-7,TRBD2,CASSDGREGSYNEQFF,TGTGCTAGCAGCGATGGGCGGGAGGGCTCCTACAATGAGCAGTTCTTC
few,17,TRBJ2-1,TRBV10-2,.,CASSGVGPLSPHNEQFF,TGCGCCAGCAGTGGAGTGGGCCCCTTGTCTCCCCACAATGAGCAGTTCTTC
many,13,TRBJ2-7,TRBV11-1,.,CASSLSSPYEQYF,TGTGCCAGCAGCTTAAGCTCCCCCTACGAGCAGTACTTC
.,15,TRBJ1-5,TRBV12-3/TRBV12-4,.,CASSLSGMKDQPQHF,TGTGCCAGCAGTTTATCAGGGATGAAGGATCAGCCCCAGCATTTT
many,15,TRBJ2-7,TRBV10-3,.,CAISDPRTERSEQYF,TGTGCCATCAGTGACCCAAGGACAGAGAGGTCAGAGCAGTACTTC
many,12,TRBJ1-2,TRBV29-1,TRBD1,CSVRTGGDGYTF,TGCAGCGTAAGGACAGGGGGAGATGGCTACACCTTC
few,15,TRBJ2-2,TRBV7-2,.,CASRSWGTRTGELFF,TGTGCCAGCAGGTCATGGGGGACGCGCACCGGGGAGCTGTTTTTT
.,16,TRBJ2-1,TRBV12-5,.,CASGSYGQRFLNEQFF,TGTGCTAGTGGTTCCTACGGACAGCGCTTTTTGAATGAGCAGTTCTTC
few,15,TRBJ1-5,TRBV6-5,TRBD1,CASSYSPGQGQPQHF,TGTGCCAGCAGTTACTCTCCGGGACAGGGTCAGCCCCAGCATTTT
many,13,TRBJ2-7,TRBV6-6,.,CASSYLDGYEQYF,TGTGCCAGCAGTTACTTGGACGGTTACGAGCAGTACTTC
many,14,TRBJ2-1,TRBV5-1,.,CASTAGTPPNEQFF,TGCGCCAGCACTGCCGGGACCCCCCCGAATGAGCAGTTCTTC
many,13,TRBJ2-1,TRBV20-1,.,CSATARSYNEQFF,TGCAGTGCTACGGCCCGCTCCTACAATGAGCAGTTCTTC
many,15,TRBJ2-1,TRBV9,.,CASSVALGSYNEQFF,TGTGCCAGCAGCGTAGCTCTGGGATCCTACAATGAGCAGTTCTTC
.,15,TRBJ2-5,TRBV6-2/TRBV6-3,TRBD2,CASSSLAGIQETQYF,TGTGCCAGCAGTTCTCTAGCGGGCATCCAAGAGACCCAGTACTTC
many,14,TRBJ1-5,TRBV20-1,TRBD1,CSASTGVINQPQHF,TGCAGTGCTAGTACAGGGGTAATCAATCAGCCCCAGCATTTT
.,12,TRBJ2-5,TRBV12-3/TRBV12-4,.,CASMGHSETQYF,TGTGCCAGTATGGGACATTCAGAGACCCAGTACTTC
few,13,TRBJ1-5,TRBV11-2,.,CASSLERNQPQHF,TGTGCCAGCAGCTTAGAACGGAATCAGCCCCAGCATTTT
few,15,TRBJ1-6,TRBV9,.,CASSVVADGNSPLHF,TGTGCCAGCAGCGTAGTGGCGGACGGGAATTCACCCCTCCACTTT
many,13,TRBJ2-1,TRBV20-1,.,CSAQRTLGNEQFF,TGCAGTGCCCAGCGGACTCTGGGAAATGAGCAGTTCTTC
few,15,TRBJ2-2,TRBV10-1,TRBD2,CASSELAGGTGELFF,TGCGCCAGCAGTGAGCTAGCGGGAGGAACCGGGGAGCTGTTTTTT